The T cell receptor beta chain under discussion was sequenced for a study of OX40 agonist ivuxolimab in advanced cancers. Overall study: Having had anti-PD-1, anti-PD-L1 or anti-CTLA-4 therapy before was allowed, and roughly 40% had some. Study outcomes and limitations: At doses 0.1 to 3.0 mg/kg, CD4+ and CD8+ clones expanded.

The CDR3 length is 15 residues. Germline values: CDR1 MDHEN, CDR2 SYDVKM. The V gene lost 5 bases and the J gene lost 7 bases, with 18 bases spanning the gap. Comments on this clone: Its cognate antigen is unknown.

The method was immunoSEQ multiplex PCR; TCRdb's version includes in-frame clones alone and lacks a portion of them. The table records about 25,000 clones, approximately 91% of them present only once. The J gene is TRBJ2-4, the V gene TRBV28; D possibly corresponds to TRBD2 (6 bases). The clonotype was recovered from an adult with an advanced solid tumor such as melanoma, head and neck, liver or kidney cancer. The sample here was CD4+ or CD8+ T cells sorted from blood, taken in a trial of the OX40 agonist ivuxolimab. The CDR3 nucleotides read TGTGCCAGCAGTGAATCAGGCTCTGGGGGGAACATTCAGTACTTC. Translated, it gives CASSESGSGGNIQYF.